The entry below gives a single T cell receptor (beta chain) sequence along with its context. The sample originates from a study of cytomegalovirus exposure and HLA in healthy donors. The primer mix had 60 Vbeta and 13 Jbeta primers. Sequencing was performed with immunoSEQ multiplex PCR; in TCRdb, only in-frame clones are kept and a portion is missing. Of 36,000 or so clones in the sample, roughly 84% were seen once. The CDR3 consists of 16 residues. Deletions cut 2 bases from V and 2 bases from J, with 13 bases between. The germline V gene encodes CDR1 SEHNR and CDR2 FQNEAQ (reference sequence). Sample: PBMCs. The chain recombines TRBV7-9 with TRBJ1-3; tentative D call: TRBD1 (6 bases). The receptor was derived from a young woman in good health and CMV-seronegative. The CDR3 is CASSLTSGAPGNTIYF. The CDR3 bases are TGTGCCAGCAGCTTAACGTCAGGGGCCCCTGGAAACACCATATATTTT.